These 3 T cell receptor beta chains originate from one sample sequenced in a study of T-cell memory formation after mild COVID-19. From the 5' RACE reads, TCRdb called clonotypes with MiXCR, one entry per CDR3 protein. Of approximately 46,000 distinct CDR3 sequences listed, roughly 7.2% were seen once; the top ten hold 0.79%. The sequencing sample was made of PBMCs or a T cell subset sorted from them (not recorded which). The receptors were sampled from an adult who had mild COVID-19 (a few samples of this study predate the infection). Cell type and time point are not known.

In its sample, this clonotype was seen many times. V usage is TRBV7-8 and J usage is TRBJ1-2; the D is unclear. The CDR3 spans 16 residues. Per germline, CDR1 SGHVS and CDR2 FQNEAQ. Between the trimmed V and J ends, which lost 5 bases and 4 bases, there was a span of 20 bases. This CDR3 reads CASSEKGGLFGYGYTF. The DNA of the CDR3 is TGTGCCAGCAGCGAAAAGGGAGGACTATTTGGCTATGGCTACACCTTC.

This clonotype was picked up many times. The J gene is TRBJ2-1, the V gene TRBV7-8; TRBD1 matches at 7 bases. This CDR3 has 15 amino acids. After removal of 5 bases from V and 0 bases from J, the junction contained 4 bases not matched to a gene. Germline CDR1 SGHVS, CDR2 FQNEAQ. CDR3 amino acids: CASSKDRDSYNEQFF. CDR3 in DNA: TGTGCCAGCAGCAAAGACAGGGACTCCTACAATGAGCAGTTCTTC.

This clonotype was seen only a few times. CDR3 in DNA: TGCGCCAGCAGCCGAGCCGGGGTAGGGGACAACGCCAAAAACATTCAGTACTTC. Its translation: CASSRAGVGDNAKNIQYF. V usage is TRBV5-1 and J usage is TRBJ2-4; tentatively, D is TRBD1 (6 bases). V lost 4 bases, J lost 1 base, and 21 bases lay in between. The CDR3 runs 18 residues. Germline values: CDR1 SGHRS, CDR2 YFSETQ.